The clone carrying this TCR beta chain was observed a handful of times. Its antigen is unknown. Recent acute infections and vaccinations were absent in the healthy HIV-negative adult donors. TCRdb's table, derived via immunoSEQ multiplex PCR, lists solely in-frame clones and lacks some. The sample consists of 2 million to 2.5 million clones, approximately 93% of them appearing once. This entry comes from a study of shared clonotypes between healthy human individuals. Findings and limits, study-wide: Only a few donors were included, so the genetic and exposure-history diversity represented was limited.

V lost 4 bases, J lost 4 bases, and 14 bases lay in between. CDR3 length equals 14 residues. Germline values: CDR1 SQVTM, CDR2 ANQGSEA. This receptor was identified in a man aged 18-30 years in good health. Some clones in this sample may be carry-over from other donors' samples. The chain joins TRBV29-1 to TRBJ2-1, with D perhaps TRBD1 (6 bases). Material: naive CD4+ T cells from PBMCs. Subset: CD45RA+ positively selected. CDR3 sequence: CSVVHQGTYNEQFF. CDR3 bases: TGCAGCGTTGTTCACCAGGGGACGTACAATGAGCAGTTCTTC.